The 32 T cell receptor beta chains below come from one sample, sequenced in a study of blood T cell repertoires in COVID-19 (dated by TCRdb to the early 2020s). Libraries were built with the immunoSEQ multiplex PCR assay. TCRdb took over this immuneACCESS table, retaining in-frame rearrangements with V and J assigned. Such tables are incomplete; in checked studies, under half of the missing clones stem from an unresolved V gene, and the remainder is unexplained. In this sample the table shows approximately 260,000 clones, around 87% of which occur a single time. The top ten clones comprise less than 4% of the sample. Input material: PBMCs or T cells enriched from blood (not recorded which). The receptors originated from a woman aged 40 to 50 with acute COVID-19.

The chain links TRBV4-1 to TRBJ2-1; D unclear. The germline V gene has CDR1 MGHRA and CDR2 YSYEKL. This CDR3 spans 15 amino acids. Trimming shortened V by 3 bases and J by 0 bases, and 9 bases separated the two germline ends. The CDR3, as DNA: TGCGCCAGCAGCCATTTTGGCGGCTCCTACAATGAGCAGTTCTTC. It yields the protein CASSHFGGSYNEQFF.

This clone appeared once. The chain joins TRBV9 to TRBJ1-2; D may be TRBD1 (5 bases). The CDR3 contains 16 residues. Germline lookup yields CDR1 SGDLS and CDR2 YYNGEE. V was trimmed by 2 bases and J by 3 bases, leaving 17 bases between them. CDR3 DNA: TGTGCCAGCAGCGTGATTGGAGATCTAGGGGACTATGGCTACACCTTC. Encoded protein: CASSVIGDLGDYGYTF.

This sequence joins TRBV10-1 and TRBJ2-7, with 9 positions matching TRBD2. CDR1 and CDR2 (germline): WNHNN, SYGVQD (reference sequence). Trimming removed 1 base from V and 7 bases from J; junction bases left unmatched: 5. The CDR3 totals 14 residues. CDR3 loop: CASSELAGVGEQYF. As DNA, the CDR3 is TGCGCCAGCAGTGAGTTAGCGGGGGTTGGTGAGCAGTACTTC.

The chain recombines TRBV4-2 with TRBJ2-3; a possible D gene is TRBD2 (6 bases). V lost 1 base to trimming and J lost 4 bases, with 9 bases between them. The CDR3 totals 14 residues. Germline values: CDR1 LGHNA, CDR2 YNFKEQ. The CDR3 region is CASSQVAAPDTQYF. The CDR3 nucleotides read TGTGCCAGCAGCCAAGTAGCGGCCCCAGATACGCAGTATTTT.

The rearrangement links TRBV6-5 to TRBJ1-5; TRBD1 matches 7 bases. The ends lost 2 bases at V and 9 bases at J; junction bases unmatched: 7. The CDR3 spans 14 residues. Germline assignment: CDR1 MNHEY and CDR2 SVGAGI. CDR3 DNA sequence: TGTGCCAGCAGTTACGCAGGGGGAGTTCCGCCCCAGCATTTT. It translates to CASSYAGGVPPQHF.

The J gene is TRBJ2-3, the V gene TRBV27; 9 positions agree with TRBD2. The CDR3 loop spans 13 amino acids. V gave up 10 bases and J gave up 2 bases; unmatched junction bases: 4. CDR1 and CDR2 (germline): MNHEY, SMNVEV (reference sequence). CDR3 nucleotide sequence: TGTGCCAACGCGGGGGGGCCCACAGATACGCAGTATTTT. Translated: CANAGGPTDTQYF.

The CDR3 DNA follows: TGTGCGTGGTCAGGTGAATACGAGCAGTACTTC. The encoded protein is CAWSGEYEQYF. The chain recombines TRBV30 with TRBJ2-7; D gene unclear. The germline gives CDR1 GTSNPN, CDR2 SVGIG (reference sequence). There are 11 residues in the CDR3.

The V call is TRBV2, the J call TRBJ2-1, with 8 bases aligning to TRBD2. Germline V lookup: CDR1 SNHLY, CDR2 FYNNEI. V trimming: 5 bases; J trimming: 2 bases; junction bases outside the gene matches: 5. This CDR3 region has 15 residues. CDR3 nucleotide sequence: TGTGCCAGCAGTATGACTAGCGCGGCCTACAATGAGCAGTTCTTC. Its translation is CASSMTSAAYNEQFF.

The chain combines TRBV27 with TRBJ2-7; weak D call: TRBD1 (5 bases). V gave up 2 bases and J gave up 4 bases, with 21 bases separating them. Germline assignment: CDR1 MNHEY and CDR2 SMNVEV (reference sequence). The CDR3 runs 17 residues. For the CDR3, the DNA is TGTGCCAGCAGTTTAGGTCCAGTTGGCAGGGCAACTTACGAGCAGTACTTC. This gives the protein CASSLGPVGRATYEQYF.

The V call is TRBV5-5, the J call TRBJ2-1, with 9 bases fitting TRBD1. The germline V gene encodes CDR1 SGHKS and CDR2 YYEKEE (reference sequence). This CDR3 has 14 amino acids. Trimming removed 4 bases from V and 8 bases from J; junction bases left unmatched: 7. The CDR3 DNA sequence: TGTGCCAGCAGCACCGGGACAGGGATCGATGAGCAGTTCTTC. Translating gives CASSTGTGIDEQFF.

This chain links TRBV12-3 or TRBV12-4 with TRBJ1-1; D ambiguous. CDR3 size: 13 residues. Between the trimmed V and J ends, which lost 7 bases and 1 base, there was a span of 10 bases. CDR3 nucleotide sequence: TGTGCCAGCACCGCCAACACGAACACTGAAGCTTTCTTT. Amino acids: CASTANTNTEAFF.

The V and J genes are TRBV24-1 and TRBJ2-5; D gene unclear. The length of the CDR3 is 14 residues. The V and J ends lost 0 bases and 5 bases respectively, with 9 bases between them. Per the germline V gene, CDR1 is KGHDR and CDR2 is SFDVKD. The DNA for the CDR3 is TGTGCCACCAGTGATTTGACAACCGGGGAGACCCAGTACTTC. Protein sequence: CATSDLTTGETQYF.

The chain recombines TRBV6-5 with TRBJ2-2; D may be TRBD1 (6 bases). V was cut by 2 bases and J by 3 bases, with 13 bases left in between. The CDR3 consists of 16 residues. Germline V gene sequence: CDR1 MNHEY, CDR2 SVGAGI. CDR3 in amino acids: CASSYKFTGYTGELFF. The CDR3 DNA is TGTGCCAGCAGTTACAAATTTACAGGGTACACCGGGGAGCTGTTTTTT.

This clone has more than one count but fewer than ten. This chain links TRBV30 with TRBJ2-7; D might be TRBD1 (6 bases). The CDR3 contains 13 residues. Germline lookup yields CDR1 GTSNPN and CDR2 SVGIG (reference sequence). V was pared by 3 bases and J by 3 bases, with 12 bases between. The CDR3 loop reads CAWSADSHYEQYF. CDR3 bases: TGTGCCTGGAGCGCGGACAGCCACTACGAGCAGTACTTC.

This clone has more than one count but fewer than ten. The sample holds other DNA sequences that translate to the same CDR3. The gene calls are TRBV3-1 (or the pseudogene TRBV3-2) and TRBJ2-7; no reliable D call. V dropped 0 bases and J dropped 0 bases, with 6 bases sitting between them. Germline assignment: CDR1 LGHDT and CDR2 YNNKEL (reference sequence). This CDR3 is built from 14 residues. The CDR3 coding sequence is TGTGCCAGCAGCCAAGACCACAGCTCCTACGAGCAGTACTTC. Its protein is CASSQDHSSYEQYF.

The chain links TRBV19 to TRBJ2-1; TRBD2 matches 11 bases. V was pared by 8 bases and J by 0 bases, with 3 bases of the junction left unmatched. The CDR3 is 15 residues long. From germline, CDR1 is LNHDA and CDR2 SQIVND (reference sequence). CDR3 loop: CASETSGSSYNEQFF. The DNA of the CDR3 is TGTGCCAGTGAAACTAGCGGGAGCTCCTACAATGAGCAGTTCTTC.

The gene calls are TRBV28 and TRBJ1-2; TRBD1 aligns across 8 bases. This CDR3 spans 13 amino acids. J lost 6 bases, V lost 7 bases, and 7 bases had no gene match. In germline, CDR1 is MDHEN, CDR2 SYDVKM. CDR3 sequence: CASIPGQGNGYTF. CDR3 coding DNA: TGTGCCAGCATCCCCGGACAGGGTAATGGCTACACCTTC.

The chain carries TRBV27 and TRBJ2-3; 9 bases map to TRBD1. Trimming at V came to 5 bases and at J to 0 bases, leaving 6 bases not matched to a gene. This CDR3 region has 16 residues. Per the germline V gene, CDR1 is MNHEY and CDR2 is SMNVEV (reference sequence). The CDR3, as DNA: TGTGCCAGCAGTACTACGGACAGGGGTAGCACAGATACGCAGTATTTT. Translating gives CASSTTDRGSTDTQYF.

The V gene is TRBV7-9, the J gene TRBJ1-1; D is uncertain. Germline CDR1 SEHNR, CDR2 FQNEAQ (reference sequence). Trimming pared 5 bases from V and 1 base from J, leaving 14 bases between. The CDR3 is 15 residues long. Written as DNA, the CDR3 is TGTGCCAGCAGCGTTATGAGACGAGGGAACACTGAAGCTTTCTTT. As protein: CASSVMRRGNTEAFF.

To note about this clone: One junction end does not reproduce the germline sequence, and a read error may be involved. This sequence joins TRBV29-1 and TRBJ2-2, with TRBD1 as a possible D gene (5 bases). The CDR3 has 13 amino acids. CDR1 SQVTM and CDR2 ANQGSEA come from the germline V gene. The CDR3 nucleotides read TGCAGCGTAGAAGTTCAGGGTATCGGGGAGCTGTTTTTT. Its translation is CSVEVQGIGELFF.

This chain connects TRBV6-5 to TRBJ1-5; D is uncertain. The CDR3 length is 12 residues. The V gene lost 2 bases and the J gene lost 6 bases, with 5 bases spanning the gap. Germline values: CDR1 MNHEY, CDR2 SVGAGI. The CDR3 loop is CASSYRSQPQHF. CDR3 DNA sequence: TGTGCCAGCAGTTACAGGAGTCAGCCCCAGCATTTT.

The chain employs TRBV30 and TRBJ2-7, with 7 bases identical to TRBD1. Per the germline V gene, CDR1 is GTSNPN and CDR2 is SVGIG (reference sequence). This CDR3 contains 15 residues. Trimming at V came to 0 bases and at J to 7 bases, leaving 12 bases not matched to a gene. The CDR3 spells CAWSVRRQGSGEQYF. The CDR3, as DNA: TGTGCCTGGAGTGTACGGCGACAGGGTTCTGGGGAGCAGTACTTC. Drawing the rest from reference TRBV30 and TRBJ2-7, the complete variable domain is SQTIHQWPATLVQPVGSPLSLECTVEGTSNPNLYWYRQAAGRGLQLLFYSVGIGQISSEVPQNLSASRPQDRQFILSSKKLLLSDSGFYLCAWSVRRQGSGEQYFGPGTRLTVT.

The chain recombines TRBV3-1 (or the pseudogene TRBV3-2) with TRBJ2-5; the match to TRBD2 covers 10 bases. The CDR3 spans 17 residues. V lost 0 bases and J lost 4; bases outside the gene matches: 8. Germline V lookup: CDR1 LGHDT, CDR2 YNNKEL (reference sequence). CDR3 nucleotides: TGTGCCAGCAGCCAAGAGCCTAGCGGGAGTGTTGGAGAGACCCAGTACTTC. This sequence encodes CASSQEPSGSVGETQYF.

This chain joins TRBV6-5 and TRBJ1-2, with a tentative D call TRBD1 (6 bases). The germline gives CDR1 MNHEY, CDR2 SVGAGI. This CDR3 has 13 amino acids. V was trimmed by 6 bases and J by 5 bases, leaving 13 bases between them. The CDR3, as DNA: TGTGCCAGCAGCAAGGGGGAAGAGTATGGCTACACCTTC. Encoded protein: CASSKGEEYGYTF.

This clone was detected once. The chain uses TRBV6-5 and TRBJ2-1; perhaps TRBD1 as D (5 bases). The CDR3 is made up of 13 amino acids. In germline, CDR1 is MNHEY, CDR2 SVGAGI. V was shortened by 4 bases and J by 9 bases, with 13 bases between the two germline ends. Here the CDR3 DNA reads TGTGCCAGCAGTTTAACCCAGGGTTTTGAGCAGTTCTTC. Translating it yields CASSLTQGFEQFF.

The rearrangement uses TRBV7-2 and TRBJ1-1, with 7 bases identical to TRBD1. The junction had 10 bases not matched to a gene; V was cut back by 6 bases and J by 9 bases. CDR1 is SGHTA and CDR2 is FQGNSA in the germline V gene. This CDR3 region has 13 residues. The DNA for the CDR3 is TGTGCCAGCAGAGAGGCGCGACAGGGTCAAGCTTTCTTT. It specifies CASREARQGQAFF.

This clone was counted once. J is TRBJ1-2 and V is TRBV24-1, with TRBD1 identical over 7 bases. Germline values: CDR1 KGHDR, CDR2 SFDVKD. The CDR3 loop spans 14 amino acids. The V gene end was trimmed by 4 bases and the J gene end by 2 bases; junction bases not matched to a gene: 3. Here the CDR3 DNA reads TGTGCCACCAGTGACAGGGGGGAAAACTATGGCTACACCTTC. This codes for CATSDRGENYGYTF.

This clone has only one observation. CDR3 protein: CASSAAGGSEKLFF. In DNA, the CDR3 is TGTGCCAGCAGTGCGGCAGGAGGAAGTGAAAAACTGTTTTTT. The chain is built from TRBV6-4 and TRBJ1-4; D call uncertain. The CDR3 runs to 14 residues. V gave up 4 bases and J gave up 7 bases, with 13 bases separating them. Germline assignment: CDR1 MRHNA and CDR2 SNTAGT.

This clone is a singleton in its sample. The CDR3 here is CATSRDRQLNTEAFF. CDR3 sequence (DNA): TGTGCCACCAGCAGAGATAGACAGCTGAACACTGAAGCTTTCTTT. The chain carries TRBV15 and TRBJ1-1; D may be TRBD1 (5 bases). V dropped 0 bases and J dropped 0 bases, with 8 bases sitting between them. Germline CDR1 is LNHNV and CDR2 is YYDKDF (reference sequence). The CDR3 is 15 residues long. The whole variable domain, filled in from reference TRBV15 and TRBJ1-1, reads DAMVIQNPRYQVTQFGKPVTLSCSQTLNHNVMYWYQQKSSQAPKLLFHYYDKDFNNEADTPDNFQSRRPNTSFCFLDIRSPGLGDTAMYLCATSRDRQLNTEAFFGQGTRLTVV.

The V call is TRBV5-1, the J call TRBJ2-5, with D uncertain. Germline V gene sequence: CDR1 SGHRS, CDR2 YFSETQ. V was clipped by 6 bases and J by 4 bases, with 7 bases between them. The CDR3 totals 11 residues. CDR3 DNA: TGCGCCAGCAAAAGTAGAGAGACCCAGTACTTC. Residues: CASKSRETQYF.

The chain recombines TRBV7-3 with TRBJ2-3, with 9 bases matching TRBD2. Looked up from germline, CDR1 is SGHTA and CDR2 is FQGTGA. This CDR3 has 15 amino acids. V trimming: 2 bases; J trimming: 4 bases; junction bases outside the gene matches: 4. Here the CDR3 DNA reads TGTGCCAGCAGCTTAGCGGGAGGGCCCCCAGATACGCAGTATTTT. Translating gives CASSLAGGPPDTQYF.

This chain's CDR3 is CASQISYNSPLHF. Here the CDR3 DNA reads TGTGCCAGCCAAATCTCCTATAATTCACCCCTCCACTTT. The V gene is TRBV12-3 or TRBV12-4, the J gene TRBJ1-6, with D uncertain. The V end lost 8 bases, the J end lost 0 bases, and 5 bases lay between the germline ends. This CDR3 is built from 13 residues.